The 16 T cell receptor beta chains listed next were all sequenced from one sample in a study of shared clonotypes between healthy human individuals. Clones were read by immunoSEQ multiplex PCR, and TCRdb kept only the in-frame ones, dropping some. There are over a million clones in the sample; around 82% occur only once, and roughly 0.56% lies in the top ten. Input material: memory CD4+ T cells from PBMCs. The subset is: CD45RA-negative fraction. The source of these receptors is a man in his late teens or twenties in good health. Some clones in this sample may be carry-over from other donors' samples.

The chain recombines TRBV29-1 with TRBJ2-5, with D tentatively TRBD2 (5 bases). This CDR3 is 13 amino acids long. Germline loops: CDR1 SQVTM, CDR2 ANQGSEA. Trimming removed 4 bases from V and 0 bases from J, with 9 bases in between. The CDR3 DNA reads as TGCAGCGTTGGAGGGCAGTACCAAGAGACCCAGTACTTC. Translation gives CSVGGQYQETQYF.

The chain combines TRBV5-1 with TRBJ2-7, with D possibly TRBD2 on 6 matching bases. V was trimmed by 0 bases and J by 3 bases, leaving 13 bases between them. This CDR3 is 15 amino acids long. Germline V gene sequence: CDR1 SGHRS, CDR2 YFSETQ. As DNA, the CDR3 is TGCGCCAGCAGCTTGGTAGCTAGCGTTGGCTACGAGCAGTACTTC. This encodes CASSLVASVGYEQYF.

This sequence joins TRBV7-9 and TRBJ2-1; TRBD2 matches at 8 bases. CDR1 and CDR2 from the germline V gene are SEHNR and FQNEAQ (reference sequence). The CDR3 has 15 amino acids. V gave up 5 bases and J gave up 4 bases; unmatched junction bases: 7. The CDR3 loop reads CASSPPSGGYNEQFF. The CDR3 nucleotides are TGTGCCAGCAGCCCCCCCAGCGGGGGATACAATGAGCAGTTCTTC. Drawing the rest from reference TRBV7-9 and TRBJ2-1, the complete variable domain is DTGVSQNPRHKITKRGQNVTFRCDPISEHNRLYWYRQTLGQGPEFLTYFQNEAQLEKSRLLSDRFSAERPKGSFSTLEIQRTEQGDSAMYLCASSPPSGGYNEQFFGPGTRLTVL.

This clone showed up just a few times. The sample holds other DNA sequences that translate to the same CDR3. The CDR3 region is CASRQGAYEQYF. The CDR3 nucleotides are TGTGCCAGCAGACAGGGTGCCTACGAGCAGTACTTC. The rearrangement links TRBV28 to TRBJ2-7; possible D gene TRBD1, 6 bases. The CDR3 loop spans 12 amino acids. The V gene's germline CDR1 is MDHEN and CDR2 SYDVKM. V lost 6 bases and J lost 2, with 8 bases in between.

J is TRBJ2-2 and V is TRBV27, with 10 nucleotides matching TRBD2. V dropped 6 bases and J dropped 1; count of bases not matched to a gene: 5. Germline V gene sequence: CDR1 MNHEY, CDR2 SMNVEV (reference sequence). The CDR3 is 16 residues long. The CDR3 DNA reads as TGTGCCAGCAGAAAAGCGGGAGGGGGGAACACCGGGGAGCTGTTTTTT. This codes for CASRKAGGGNTGELFF.

CDR3 bases: TGTGCCAGCAGTTTACGCGGGACAGGGGAGTCGACTGAAGCTTTCTTT. It specifies CASSLRGTGESTEAFF. The J gene is TRBJ1-1, the V gene TRBV27; 10 bases map to TRBD1. V shed 2 bases, J shed 5 bases, and the junction held 8 bases outside the gene matches. Germline V CDR1 and CDR2: MNHEY, SMNVEV (reference sequence). The CDR3 runs 16 residues.

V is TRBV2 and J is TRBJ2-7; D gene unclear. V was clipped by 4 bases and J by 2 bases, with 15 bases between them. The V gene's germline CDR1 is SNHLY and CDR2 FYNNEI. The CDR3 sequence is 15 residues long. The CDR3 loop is CASSVRAVAAYEQYF. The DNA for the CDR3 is TGTGCCAGCAGTGTTCGTGCAGTGGCGGCCTACGAGCAGTACTTC.

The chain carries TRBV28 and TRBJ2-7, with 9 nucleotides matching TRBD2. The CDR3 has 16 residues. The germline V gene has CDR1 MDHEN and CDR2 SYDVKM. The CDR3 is CASTLNGREGVGEQYF. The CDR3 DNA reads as TGTGCTTCTACACTAAACGGGCGGGAGGGAGTGGGCGAGCAGTACTTC.

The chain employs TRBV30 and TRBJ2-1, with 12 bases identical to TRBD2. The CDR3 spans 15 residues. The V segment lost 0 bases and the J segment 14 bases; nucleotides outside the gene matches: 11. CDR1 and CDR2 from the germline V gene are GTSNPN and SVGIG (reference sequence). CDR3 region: CAWSVIGLAGLPKFF. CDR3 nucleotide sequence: TGTGCCTGGAGTGTTATCGGACTAGCGGGATTGCCGAAGTTCTTC.

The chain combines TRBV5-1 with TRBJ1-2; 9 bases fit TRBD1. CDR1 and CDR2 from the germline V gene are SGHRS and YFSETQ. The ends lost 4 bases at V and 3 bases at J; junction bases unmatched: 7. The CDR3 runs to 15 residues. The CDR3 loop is CASSPLDRGDYGYTF. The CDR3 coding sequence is TGCGCCAGCAGCCCTCTCGACAGGGGGGACTATGGCTACACCTTC.

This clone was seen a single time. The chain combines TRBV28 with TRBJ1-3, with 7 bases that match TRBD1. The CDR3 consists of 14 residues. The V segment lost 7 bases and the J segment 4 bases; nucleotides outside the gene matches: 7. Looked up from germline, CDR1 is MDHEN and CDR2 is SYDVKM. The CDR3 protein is CASKHPGGGNTIYF. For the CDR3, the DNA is TGTGCCAGCAAACACCCAGGGGGAGGAAACACCATATATTTT.

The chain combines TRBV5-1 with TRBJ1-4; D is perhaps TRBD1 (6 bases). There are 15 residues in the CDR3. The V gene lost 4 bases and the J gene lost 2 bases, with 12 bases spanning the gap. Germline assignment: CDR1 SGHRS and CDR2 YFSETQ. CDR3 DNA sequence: TGCGCCAGCAGCATCACAGGGACCACTAATGAAAAACTGTTTTTT. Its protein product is CASSITGTTNEKLFF.

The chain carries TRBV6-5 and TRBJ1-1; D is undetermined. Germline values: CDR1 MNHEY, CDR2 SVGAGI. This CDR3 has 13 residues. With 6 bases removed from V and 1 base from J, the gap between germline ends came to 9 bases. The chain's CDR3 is CASSRSGNTEAFF. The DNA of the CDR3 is TGTGCCAGCAGCCGGTCGGGGAACACTGAAGCTTTCTTT.

The CDR3 coding sequence is TGTGCCAGTAGTAGGGGACTGCTGAGCAATCAGCCCCAGCATTTT. Translating it yields CASSRGLLSNQPQHF. V is TRBV19 and J is TRBJ1-5, with D perhaps TRBD1 (5 bases). The CDR3 totals 15 residues. V was shortened by 4 bases and J by 1 base, with 11 bases between the two germline ends. Germline CDR1 reads LNHDA; CDR2 reads SQIVND (reference sequence).

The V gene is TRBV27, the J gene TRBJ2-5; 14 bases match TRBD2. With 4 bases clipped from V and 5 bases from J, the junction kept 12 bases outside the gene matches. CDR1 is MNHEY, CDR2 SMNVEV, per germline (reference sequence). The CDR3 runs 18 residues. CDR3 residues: CASSSPRSGLAGVETQYF. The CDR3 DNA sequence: TGTGCCAGCAGTTCCCCCAGATCGGGACTAGCGGGAGTTGAGACCCAGTACTTC.

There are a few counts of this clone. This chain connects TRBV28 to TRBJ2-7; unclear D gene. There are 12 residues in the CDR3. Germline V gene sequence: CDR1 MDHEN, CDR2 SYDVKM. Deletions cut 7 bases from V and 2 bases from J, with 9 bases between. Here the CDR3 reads CASTLGPYEQYF. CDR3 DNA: TGTGCCAGCACCCTGGGCCCCTACGAGCAGTACTTC.